This passage covers 9 T cell receptor beta chains from one sample sequenced in a study of cytomegalovirus exposure and HLA in healthy donors. Vbeta (60) and Jbeta (13) primers were used in the PCR. TCRdb's table, derived via immunoSEQ multiplex PCR, lists solely in-frame clones and lacks some. Listed are 150,000 to 200,000 clones; 2.1% falls within the top ten. Sequenced sample: PBMCs. The source of these receptors is a man aged 25 to 45 in good health and CMV-seronegative.

V usage is TRBV29-1 and J usage is TRBJ1-1; D might be TRBD1 (5 bases). The CDR3 is 13 residues long. The germline V gene encodes CDR1 SQVTM and CDR2 ANQGSEA. Trimming cost V 2 bases and J 0 bases, with 7 bases left between them. CDR3 in DNA: TGCAGCGTTGAAAAAGGGGTGAACACTGAAGCTTTCTTT. The encoded protein is CSVEKGVNTEAFF.

J is TRBJ2-5 and V is TRBV5-1; 9 bases map to TRBD2. Germline V gene sequence: CDR1 SGHRS, CDR2 YFSETQ. The CDR3 is 15 residues long. Losses at the gene ends were 4 bases for V and 2 bases for J; bases not matched to a gene: 6. The CDR3 nucleotides read TGCGCCAGCAGCGCAGGGACTAGCTTGCAAGAGACCCAGTACTTC. It translates to CASSAGTSLQETQYF.

The rearrangement uses TRBV7-2 and TRBJ1-4; D is possibly TRBD1 (5 bases). CDR3 length equals 16 residues. V was shortened by 5 bases and J by 0 bases, with 13 bases between the two germline ends. Germline V gene data show CDR1 as SGHTA and CDR2 as FQGNSA. The CDR3 loop reads CASSEGGGTTNEKLFF. In nucleotides, the CDR3 is TGTGCCAGCAGCGAGGGCGGGGGAACAACTAATGAAAAACTGTTTTTT.

As for this clone: The identical CDR3 is also encoded by other nucleotide sequences in the sample. The V gene is TRBV6-1, the J gene TRBJ1-3; 8 nucleotides align to TRBD1. The germline V gene encodes CDR1 MNHNS and CDR2 SASEGT. The length of the CDR3 is 16 residues. V shed 2 bases, J shed 0 bases, and the junction held 3 bases outside the gene matches. The CDR3 coding sequence is TGTGCCAGCAGTGAAAGGACAGGGAACTCTGGAAACACCATATATTTT. Translated, it gives CASSERTGNSGNTIYF.

The chain combines TRBV12-5 with TRBJ2-5, with D perhaps matching TRBD1 (6 bases). The J call is uncertain, as TRBJ2-7 better fits the DNA end. CDR3 length equals 16 residues. Per germline, CDR1 LGHNT and CDR2 FRNRAP. DNA of the CDR3: TGTGCTAGTGGTTTGGTACTTGGGGGCTTTCCCCACGAGCAGTACTTC. This gives the protein CASGLVLGGFPHEQYF.

J is TRBJ1-1 and V is TRBV30; possibly TRBD1 for D (5 bases). The CDR3 totals 10 residues. The germline gives CDR1 GTSNPN, CDR2 SVGIG (reference sequence). The CDR3 DNA reads TGTGTCGCAGGGAGGACTGAAGCTTTCTTT. This encodes CVAGRTEAFF.

The chain carries TRBV15 and TRBJ2-3; D is possibly TRBD2 (6 bases). Trimming removed 3 bases from V and 5 bases from J, with 12 bases in between. Germline V gives CDR1 LNHNV, CDR2 YYDKDF (reference sequence). The CDR3 spans 14 residues. In DNA, the CDR3 is TGTGCCACCAGCAGGCGGGACTCGAGAGATACGCAGTATTTT. As protein: CATSRRDSRDTQYF.

The gene calls are TRBV10-3 and TRBJ1-2, with D tentatively TRBD1 (5 bases). Trimming stripped 6 bases from V and 2 bases from J, with 13 bases between. This CDR3 is 14 amino acids long. CDR1 and CDR2 from the germline V gene are ENHRY and SYGVKD. The CDR3 nucleotides read TGTGCCATCAGACCCCAGACAGCCAACTATGGCTACACCTTC. It translates to CAIRPQTANYGYTF.

The rearrangement uses TRBV7-9 and TRBJ2-6, with TRBD1 identical over 8 bases. The length of the CDR3 is 18 residues. V shed 4 bases, J shed 0 bases, and the junction held 8 bases outside the gene matches. Germline CDR1 SEHNR, CDR2 FQNEAQ (reference sequence). The CDR3 DNA reads as TGTGCCAGCAGCTACGGACAGGGTCCGCTCTCTGGGGCCAACGTCCTGACTTTC. Translation: CASSYGQGPLSGANVLTF.